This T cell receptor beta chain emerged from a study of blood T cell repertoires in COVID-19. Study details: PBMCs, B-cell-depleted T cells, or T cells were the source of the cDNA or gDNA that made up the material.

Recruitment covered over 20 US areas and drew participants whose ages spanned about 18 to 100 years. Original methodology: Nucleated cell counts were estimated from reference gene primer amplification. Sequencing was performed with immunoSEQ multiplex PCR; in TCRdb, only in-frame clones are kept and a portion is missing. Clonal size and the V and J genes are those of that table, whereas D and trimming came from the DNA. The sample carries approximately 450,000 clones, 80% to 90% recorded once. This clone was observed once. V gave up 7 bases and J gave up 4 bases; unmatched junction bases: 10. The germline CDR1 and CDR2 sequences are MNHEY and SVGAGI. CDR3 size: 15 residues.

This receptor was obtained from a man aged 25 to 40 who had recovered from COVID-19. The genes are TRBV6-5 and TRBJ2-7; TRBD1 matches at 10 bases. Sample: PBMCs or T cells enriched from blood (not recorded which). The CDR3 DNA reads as TGTGCCAGCATCTACCGGGACAGGGGTCCATACGAGCAGTACTTC. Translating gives CASIYRDRGPYEQYF.